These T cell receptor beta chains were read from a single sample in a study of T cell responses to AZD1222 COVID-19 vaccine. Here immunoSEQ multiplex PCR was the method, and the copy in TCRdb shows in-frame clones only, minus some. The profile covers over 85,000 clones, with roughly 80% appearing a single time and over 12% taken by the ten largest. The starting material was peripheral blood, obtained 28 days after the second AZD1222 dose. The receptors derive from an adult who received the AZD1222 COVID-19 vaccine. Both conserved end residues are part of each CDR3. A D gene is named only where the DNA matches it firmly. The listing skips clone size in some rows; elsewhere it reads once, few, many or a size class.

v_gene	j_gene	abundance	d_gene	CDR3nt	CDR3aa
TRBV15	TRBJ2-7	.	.	TGTGCCACCAGCAGAGATACGGGTGTCTCCTACGAGCAGTACTTC	CATSRDTGVSYEQYF
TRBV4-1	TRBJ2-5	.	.	TGCGCCAGCAGCCAAGAAAGGGTCGGGGCCCGATTGGAGACCCAGTACTTC	CASSQERVGARLETQYF
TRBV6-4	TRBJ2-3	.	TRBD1	TGTGCCAGCAGAAAAGGGACAGGCCCCACAGATACGCAGTATTTT	CASRKGTGPTDTQYF
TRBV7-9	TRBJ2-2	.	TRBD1	TGTGCCAGCAGCTTAGGTGGACAGGGTCGGACCGGGGAGCTGTTTTTT	CASSLGGQGRTGELFF
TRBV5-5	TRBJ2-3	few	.	TGTGCCAGCAGCCCCCTTGGCCTAGCTAGCACAGATACGCAGTATTTT	CASSPLGLASTDTQYF
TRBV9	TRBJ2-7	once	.	TGTGCCAGCAGCCCCCAGGGTAAGCTCGCCGCCGAGCAGTACTTC	CASSPQGKLAAEQYF
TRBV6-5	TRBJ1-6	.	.	TGTGCCAGCAGTTACGGCAATAATAATTCACCCCTCCACTTT	CASSYGNNNSPLHF
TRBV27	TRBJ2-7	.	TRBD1	TGTGCCAGCAGTTTAAGGACAGGGAACGAGCAGTACTTC	CASSLRTGNEQYF
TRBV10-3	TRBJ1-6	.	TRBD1	TGTGCCATCAGTCCCGGGACAGCTTTAAGTAATTCACCCCTCCACTTT	CAISPGTALSNSPLHF
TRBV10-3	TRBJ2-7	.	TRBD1	TGTGCCATCAGTGCCGACAGGGAAGAGCAGTACTTC	CAISADREEQYF
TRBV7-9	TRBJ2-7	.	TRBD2	TGTGCCAGCAGCGGCACGGGACTAGCAGACTACGAGCAGTACTTC	CASSGTGLADYEQYF
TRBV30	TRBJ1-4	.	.	TGTGCCTGGAGTGTATCGGGGCGCGGGAAACTGTTTTTT	CAWSVSGRGKLFF
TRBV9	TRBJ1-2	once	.	TGTGCCAGCAGCCCCTCCGGGGGGAATGGCTACACCTTC	CASSPSGGNGYTF
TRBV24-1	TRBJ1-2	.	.	TGTGCCACCAGTGATGGGGGGGTCTATGGCTACACCTTC	CATSDGGVYGYTF
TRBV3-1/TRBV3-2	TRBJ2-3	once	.	TGTGCCAGCAGCCAGGGCCAGGACGACACAGATACGCAGTATTTT	CASSQGQDDTDTQYF
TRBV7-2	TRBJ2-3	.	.	TGTGCCAGCAGCCAATATACGCCCACAGATACGCAGTATTTT	CASSQYTPTDTQYF
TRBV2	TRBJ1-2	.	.	TGTGCCAGCAGTGTCGAGACAGGCCCCTATGGCTACACCTTC	CASSVETGPYGYTF